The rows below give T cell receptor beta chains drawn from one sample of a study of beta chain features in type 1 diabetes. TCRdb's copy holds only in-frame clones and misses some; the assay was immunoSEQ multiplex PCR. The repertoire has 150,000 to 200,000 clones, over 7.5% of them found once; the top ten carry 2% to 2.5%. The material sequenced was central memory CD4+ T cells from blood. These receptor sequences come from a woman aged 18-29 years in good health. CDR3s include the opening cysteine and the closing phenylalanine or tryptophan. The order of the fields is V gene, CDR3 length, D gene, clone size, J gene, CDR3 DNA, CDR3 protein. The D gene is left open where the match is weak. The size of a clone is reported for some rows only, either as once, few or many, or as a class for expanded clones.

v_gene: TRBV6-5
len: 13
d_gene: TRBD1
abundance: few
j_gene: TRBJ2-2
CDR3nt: TGTGCCAGCAGGGACAGGGACACCGGGGAGCTGTTTTTT
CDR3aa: CASRDRDTGELFF

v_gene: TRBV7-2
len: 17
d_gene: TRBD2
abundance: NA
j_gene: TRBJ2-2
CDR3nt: TGTGCCAGCAGCCCCACCGGGACTAGCGGGATATCGGGGGAGCTGTTTTTT
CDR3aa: CASSPTGTSGISGELFF

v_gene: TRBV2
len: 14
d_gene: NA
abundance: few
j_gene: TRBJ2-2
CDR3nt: TGTGCCAGCAGTGAAAGGGGCGGCACCGGGGAGCTGTTTTTT
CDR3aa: CASSERGGTGELFF

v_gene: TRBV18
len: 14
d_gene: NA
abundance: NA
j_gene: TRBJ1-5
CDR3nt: TGTGCCAGCTCACCAAACGAGGGCAATCAGCCCCAGCATTTT
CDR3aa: CASSPNEGNQPQHF

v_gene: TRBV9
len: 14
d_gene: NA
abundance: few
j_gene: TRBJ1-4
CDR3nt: TGTGCCAGCAGCGTAGGACAGCCGGGTGAAAAACTGTTTTTT
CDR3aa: CASSVGQPGEKLFF

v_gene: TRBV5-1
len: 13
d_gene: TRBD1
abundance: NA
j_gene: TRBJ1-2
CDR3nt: TGCGCCAGCAGCCCCCGGGACAGTTATGGCTACACCTTC
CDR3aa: CASSPRDSYGYTF

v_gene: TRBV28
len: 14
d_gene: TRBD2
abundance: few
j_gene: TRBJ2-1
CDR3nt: TGTGCCAGCAGGGATGGACTAGCGGGAGTCGAGCAGTTCTTC
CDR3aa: CASRDGLAGVEQFF

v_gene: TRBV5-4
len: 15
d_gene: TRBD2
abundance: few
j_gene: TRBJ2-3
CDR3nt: TGTGCCAGCAGCTCGACTAGCGGGGCCACAGATACGCAGTATTTT
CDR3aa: CASSSTSGATDTQYF

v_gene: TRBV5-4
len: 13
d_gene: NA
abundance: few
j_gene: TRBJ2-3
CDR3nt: TGTGCCAGCAGCGTCAGGGGCACAGATACGCAGTATTTT
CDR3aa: CASSVRGTDTQYF

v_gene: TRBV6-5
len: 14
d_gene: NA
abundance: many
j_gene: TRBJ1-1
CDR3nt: TGTGCCAGCAGTTACGGGGGCAGAACCGCTCTAGCTTTCTTT
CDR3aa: CASSYGGRTALAFF

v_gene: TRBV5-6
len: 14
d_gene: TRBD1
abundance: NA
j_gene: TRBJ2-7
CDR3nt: TGTGCCAGCAGCTTGGTGGGACAGGGCTACGAGCAGTACTTC
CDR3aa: CASSLVGQGYEQYF

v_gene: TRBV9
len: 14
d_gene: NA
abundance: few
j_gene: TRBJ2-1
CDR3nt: TGTGCCAGCAGCACGCCGTACAGGGAGAGTGAGCAGTTCTTC
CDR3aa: CASSTPYRESEQFF

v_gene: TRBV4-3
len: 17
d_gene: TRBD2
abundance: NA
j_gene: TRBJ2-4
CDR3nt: TGCGCCAGCAGCCAAGAAGGTAGCGGGGTGGCCAAAAACATTCAGTACTTC
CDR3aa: CASSQEGSGVAKNIQYF

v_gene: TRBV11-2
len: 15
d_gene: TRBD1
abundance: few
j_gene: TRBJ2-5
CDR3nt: TGTGCCAGCAGCCGAAGGACAGGGGATGGAGAGACCCAGTACTTC
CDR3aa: CASSRRTGDGETQYF

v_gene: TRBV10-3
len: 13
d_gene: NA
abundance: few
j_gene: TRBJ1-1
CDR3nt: TGTGCCACCGGTGGACAGAGGAACACTGAAGCTTTCTTT
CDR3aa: CATGGQRNTEAFF

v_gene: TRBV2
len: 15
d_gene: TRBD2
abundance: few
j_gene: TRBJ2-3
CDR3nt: TGTGCCAGCAGAATTCGGACTAGCGAGGAAGATACGCAGTATTTT
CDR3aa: CASRIRTSEEDTQYF

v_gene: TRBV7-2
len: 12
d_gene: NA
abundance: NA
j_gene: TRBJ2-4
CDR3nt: TGTGCCAGCAGCTTGGATCGGGACATTCAGTACTTC
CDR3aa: CASSLDRDIQYF

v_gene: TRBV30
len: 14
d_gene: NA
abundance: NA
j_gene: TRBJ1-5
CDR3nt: TGTGCCTGGAGAGGGGCCAGTATTAATCAGCCCCAGCATTTT
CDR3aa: CAWRGASINQPQHF

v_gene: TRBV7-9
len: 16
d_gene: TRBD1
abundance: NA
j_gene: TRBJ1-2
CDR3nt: TGTGCCAGCAGCATTAAAACCGGGACAGGGGAAGGAGGCTACACCTTC
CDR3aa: CASSIKTGTGEGGYTF

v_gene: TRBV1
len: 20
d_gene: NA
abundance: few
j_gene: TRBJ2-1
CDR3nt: TGCACCAGCAGCCATCCCCGACTAGCGGGGGGACCACGGAAATACAATGAGCAGTTCTTC
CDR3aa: CTSSHPRLAGGPRKYNEQFF

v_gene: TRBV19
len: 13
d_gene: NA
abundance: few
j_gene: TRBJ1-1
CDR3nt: TGTGCCAGTAGTATCCAAATGAACACTGAAGCTTTCTTT
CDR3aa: CASSIQMNTEAFF

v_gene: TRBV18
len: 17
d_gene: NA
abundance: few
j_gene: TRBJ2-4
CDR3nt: TGTGCCAGCTCCCTCTCTCAAGGGGCGGTAGCCAAAAACATTCAGTACTTC
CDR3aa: CASSLSQGAVAKNIQYF

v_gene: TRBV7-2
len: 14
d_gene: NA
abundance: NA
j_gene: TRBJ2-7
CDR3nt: TGTGCCAGCACCCTGTTCTCCGAGTCCGGTGAGCAGTACTTC
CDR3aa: CASTLFSESGEQYF

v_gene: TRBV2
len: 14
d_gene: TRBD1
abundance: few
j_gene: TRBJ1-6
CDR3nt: TGTGCCAGCAGCGGGACAGTGGAGAATTCACCCCTCCACTTT
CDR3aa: CASSGTVENSPLHF

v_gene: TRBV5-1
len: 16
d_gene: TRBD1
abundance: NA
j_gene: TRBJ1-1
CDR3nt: TGCGCCAGCAGCTTGGCCGGGACAGCGTTGGGCACTGAAGCTTTCTTT
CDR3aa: CASSLAGTALGTEAFF

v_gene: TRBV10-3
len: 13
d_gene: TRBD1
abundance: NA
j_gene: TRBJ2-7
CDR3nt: TGTGCCATCAGGGGGACAGCTTCCTACGAGCAGTACTTC
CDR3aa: CAIRGTASYEQYF

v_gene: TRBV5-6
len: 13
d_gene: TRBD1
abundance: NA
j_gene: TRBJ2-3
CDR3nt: TGTGCCAGCAGCTTACAGGGGACAGATACGCAGTATTTT
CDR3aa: CASSLQGTDTQYF

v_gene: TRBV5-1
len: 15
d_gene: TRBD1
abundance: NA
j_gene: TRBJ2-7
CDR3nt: TGCGCCAGCAGTTTTTCTACAGGGGGTTCCTACGAGCAGTACTTC
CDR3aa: CASSFSTGGSYEQYF

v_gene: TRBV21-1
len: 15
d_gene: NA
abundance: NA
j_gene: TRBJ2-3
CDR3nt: TGTGCCAGCAGCAGATCGGGGGTACTCACAGATACGCAGTATTTT
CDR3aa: CASSRSGVLTDTQYF

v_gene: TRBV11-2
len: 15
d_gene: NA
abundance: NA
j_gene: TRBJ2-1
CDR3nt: TGTGCCAGCAGCTTAAGGGGGGGGCCTGTAAATGAGCAGTTCTTC
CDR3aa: CASSLRGGPVNEQFF

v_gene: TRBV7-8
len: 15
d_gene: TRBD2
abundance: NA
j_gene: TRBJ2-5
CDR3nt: TGTGCCAGCAGCCAAGAGACTAGCGGCCAAGAGACCCAGTACTTC
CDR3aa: CASSQETSGQETQYF

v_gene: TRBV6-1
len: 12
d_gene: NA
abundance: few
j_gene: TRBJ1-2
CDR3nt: TGTGCCAGCAGTGCGGACAGCTATGGCTACACCTTC
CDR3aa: CASSADSYGYTF

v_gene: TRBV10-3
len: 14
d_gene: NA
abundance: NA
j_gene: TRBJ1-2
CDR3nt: TGTGCCATCAGTGGGTCCAGGGAAAACTATGGCTACACCTTC
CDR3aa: CAISGSRENYGYTF

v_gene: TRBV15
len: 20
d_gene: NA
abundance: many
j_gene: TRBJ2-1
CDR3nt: TGTGCCACCAGCAGAGACTATACTGACAGGGCCGGGAGTGTGGACAATGAGCAGTTCTTC
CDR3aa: CATSRDYTDRAGSVDNEQFF

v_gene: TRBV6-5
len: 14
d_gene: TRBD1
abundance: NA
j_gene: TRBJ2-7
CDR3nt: TGTGCCAGCAGTGGGACAGGGGGACGCTACGAGCAGTACTTC
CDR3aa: CASSGTGGRYEQYF

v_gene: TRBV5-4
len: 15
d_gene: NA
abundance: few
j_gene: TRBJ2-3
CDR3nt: TGTGCCAGCAGCCCCGGGGGGCGGGACACAGATACGCAGTATTTT
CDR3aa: CASSPGGRDTDTQYF

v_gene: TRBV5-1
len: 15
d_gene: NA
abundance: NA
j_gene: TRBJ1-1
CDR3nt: TGCGCCAGCAGCTTGCCTACTGGAGGAGACACTGAAGCTTTCTTT
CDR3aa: CASSLPTGGDTEAFF

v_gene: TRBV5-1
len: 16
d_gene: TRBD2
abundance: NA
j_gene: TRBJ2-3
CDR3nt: TGCGCCAGCAGCTTGGCCCTAGCGGGAGGAGCAGATACGCAGTATTTT
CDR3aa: CASSLALAGGADTQYF

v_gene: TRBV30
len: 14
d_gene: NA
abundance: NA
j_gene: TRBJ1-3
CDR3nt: TGTGCCTTGTTGGCCCCAGTCGGGGGAAACACCATATATTTT
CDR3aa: CALLAPVGGNTIYF

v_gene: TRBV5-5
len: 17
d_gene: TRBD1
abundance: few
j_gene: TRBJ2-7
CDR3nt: TGTGCCAGCAGCTTGGGAAAACACAGGGGCCTTCCCTACGAGCAGTACTTC
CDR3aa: CASSLGKHRGLPYEQYF

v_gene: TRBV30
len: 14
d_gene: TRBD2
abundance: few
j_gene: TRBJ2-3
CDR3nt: TGTGCCTGGAGTGTGTTAGCGGGGACAGATACGCAGTATTTT
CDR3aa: CAWSVLAGTDTQYF

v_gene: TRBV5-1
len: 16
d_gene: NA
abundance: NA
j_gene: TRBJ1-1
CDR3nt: TGCGCCAGCAGGTCTACCACAGGCCGAAAGAACACTGAAGCTTTCTTT
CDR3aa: CASRSTTGRKNTEAFF

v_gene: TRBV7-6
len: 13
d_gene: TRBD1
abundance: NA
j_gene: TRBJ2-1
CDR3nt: TGTGCCAGCAGCTCCAGACAGGGTAATGAGCAGTTCTTC
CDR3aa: CASSSRQGNEQFF

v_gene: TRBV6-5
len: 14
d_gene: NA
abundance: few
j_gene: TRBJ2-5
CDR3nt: TGTGCCAGCAGCCCGAGGGTCCCCCAAGAGACCCAGTACTTC
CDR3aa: CASSPRVPQETQYF

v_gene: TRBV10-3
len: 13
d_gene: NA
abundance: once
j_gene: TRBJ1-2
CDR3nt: TGTGCCATCAGTGAGGAGGCAATCTATGGCTACACCTTC
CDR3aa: CAISEEAIYGYTF